These T cell receptor beta chains were read from a single sample in a study of OX40 agonist ivuxolimab in advanced cancers. Assay: immunoSEQ multiplex PCR; the TCRdb copy retains only in-frame clones and omits some. This sample has approximately 82,000 clones, with around nine tenths found just once. Material: CD4+ or CD8+ T cells sorted from blood, obtained in a trial of the OX40 agonist ivuxolimab. The source of these receptors is an adult with an advanced solid tumor such as melanoma, head and neck, liver or kidney cancer. The CDR3 runs from the conserved cysteine through the conserved F or W. D genes are given only for firm matches. A row's size may be missing; if present it is once, few, many or a size class.

V	size	D	J	DNA	CDR3
TRBV5-1	few	NA	TRBJ1-3	TGCGCCAGCAGCTTGAGTGGGGAAAGGGAAAACACCATATATTTT	CASSLSGERENTIYF
TRBV11-3	NA	NA	TRBJ1-2	TGTGCCAGCAGCTTAGTGGGCCAGCCTAACTATGGCTACACCTTC	CASSLVGQPNYGYTF
TRBV18	NA	NA	TRBJ1-3	TGTGCCAGCTCACCACGGAGCCACTCTGGAAACACCATATATTTT	CASSPRSHSGNTIYF
TRBV6-6	NA	NA	TRBJ2-7	TGTGCCAGCAGCTACCGACCAATCGGGGAGCAGTACTTC	CASSYRPIGEQYF
TRBV6-5	NA	NA	TRBJ1-4	TGTGCCAGCACCACGACGGTACTTGCTAATGAAAAACTGTTTTTT	CASTTTVLANEKLFF
TRBV5-1	NA	TRBD2	TRBJ2-3	TGCGCCAGCAGCACCGAACTAGCGGGGGGGCTCGTTACGCAGTATTTT	CASSTELAGGLVTQYF
TRBV7-3	once	NA	TRBJ2-1	TGTGCCAGCAGCAAAACGGACAATGAGCAGTTCTTC	CASSKTDNEQFF
TRBV9	NA	TRBD2	TRBJ2-1	TGTGCCAGCAGCCTAGCGGGACTAGCGGGATCTGTTGACAATGAGCAGTTCTTC	CASSLAGLAGSVDNEQFF
TRBV7-9	few	NA	TRBJ2-7	TGTGCCAGCAGCTTAGGAGTTGGGGAGCAGTACTTC	CASSLGVGEQYF
TRBV6-1	NA	TRBD1	TRBJ1-2	TGTGCCAGCAGTGAAGTTAGGACAGGGGGTGGCTACACCTTC	CASSEVRTGGGYTF
TRBV5-1	once	NA	TRBJ2-7	TGCGCCAGCAGCTTGGGTGCCTACGAGCAGTACTTC	CASSLGAYEQYF
TRBV2	NA	TRBD2	TRBJ2-2	TGTGCCAGACGTGTGGCTAGCGGGGAAAACACCGGGGAGCTGTTTTTT	CARRVASGENTGELFF
TRBV5-1	NA	NA	TRBJ2-7	TGCGCCAGCAGCCCGGAGCCGGTGGGGCCCTACGAGCAGTACTTC	CASSPEPVGPYEQYF
TRBV6-5	NA	TRBD2	TRBJ2-3	TGTGCCAGCAGCGGCGGGGGGGATACGCAGTATTTT	CASSGGGDTQYF
TRBV27	once	NA	TRBJ2-6	TGTGCCAGCAGTTCCCCCAGGGTCGGGGCCAACGTCCTGACTTTC	CASSSPRVGANVLTF
TRBV25-1	NA	TRBD2	TRBJ2-3	TGTGCCAGCAGTGAATATACGGGACTAGCGGGCACAGATACGCAGTATTTT	CASSEYTGLAGTDTQYF
TRBV5-8	NA	NA	TRBJ1-4	TGTGCCAGCAGCTTGGGGGGCCGAACTAATGAAAAACTGTTTTTT	CASSLGGRTNEKLFF